The rows below give T cell receptor beta chains drawn from one sample of a study of regulatory T cells in long-lasting Graves disease. Each CDR3 protein gets one entry after TCRdb re-called the multiplex PCR reads with MiXCR. The repertoire holds a few hundred thousand distinct CDR3 sequences, with 21% as singletons. The source material was peripheral blood mononuclear cells (PBMCs), sampled when the disease was refractory, from a patient treated with antithyroid drugs. The receptors were sampled from a female donor with Graves disease. CDR3s include the opening cysteine and the closing phenylalanine or tryptophan. The D gene is left open where the match is weak. Size values are once, few and many counts, or a class for expanded clones, and some rows have none.

j_call: TRBJ2-1; d_call: -; clone_size: -; v_call: TRBV7-3; cdr3_nt: TGTGCCAGCAGCGCGGGGGACAGGCTTTACAATGAGCAGTTCTTC; cdr3_aa: CASSAGDRLYNEQFF
j_call: TRBJ2-1; d_call: TRBD2; clone_size: -; v_call: TRBV24-1; cdr3_nt: TGTGCCACCAGTGATTCGGGACTAGCGGGAATCTACAATGAGCAGTTCTTC; cdr3_aa: CATSDSGLAGIYNEQFF
j_call: TRBJ2-4; d_call: -; clone_size: -; v_call: TRBV11-2; cdr3_nt: TGTGCCAGCAGCTTAACCAGTAGCGAAAACATTCAGTACTTC; cdr3_aa: CASSLTSSENIQYF
j_call: TRBJ2-2; d_call: TRBD2; clone_size: few; v_call: TRBV11-2; cdr3_nt: TGTGCCAGCAGCTTCTTTGCGCCTAGCGGGCGGACTGGGGGCGGGGAGCTGTTTTTT; cdr3_aa: CASSFFAPSGRTGGGELFF
j_call: TRBJ1-6; d_call: -; clone_size: many; v_call: TRBV28; cdr3_nt: TGTGCCAGCAGTTTGCCTTTGGGAGATGGGGAATCACCCCTCCACTTT; cdr3_aa: CASSLPLGDGESPLHF
j_call: TRBJ1-4; d_call: TRBD1; clone_size: few; v_call: TRBV24-1; cdr3_nt: TGTGCCACCAGTGATTCGGGACAGGGGGCGGAAAAACTGTTTTTT; cdr3_aa: CATSDSGQGAEKLFF
j_call: TRBJ1-2; d_call: -; clone_size: -; v_call: TRBV19; cdr3_nt: TGTGCCAGTAAGGGCTACACCTTC; cdr3_aa: CASKGYTF
j_call: TRBJ2-5; d_call: TRBD1; clone_size: few; v_call: TRBV12-5; cdr3_nt: TGTGCTAGTGGTTTGTCAACCGGGACAGGGGTAGAGACCCAGTACTTC; cdr3_aa: CASGLSTGTGVETQYF
j_call: TRBJ1-2; d_call: TRBD1; clone_size: few; v_call: TRBV30; cdr3_nt: TGTGCCTGGAGTACTCTGACAGGGAGCTATGGCTACACCTTC; cdr3_aa: CAWSTLTGSYGYTF
j_call: TRBJ1-1; d_call: TRBD1; clone_size: -; v_call: TRBV14; cdr3_nt: TGTGCCAGCGCCCTTGGACAGGCCACTGAAGCTTTCTTT; cdr3_aa: CASALGQATEAFF
j_call: TRBJ2-7; d_call: -; clone_size: few; v_call: TRBV5-4; cdr3_nt: TGTGCCAGCAGCCCAGGACCGGGCTCCTACGAGCAGTACTTC; cdr3_aa: CASSPGPGSYEQYF
j_call: TRBJ2-2; d_call: -; clone_size: -; v_call: TRBV20-1; cdr3_nt: TGCAGTGCTAGAGATTCTGATAGCGCTATACTGAACACCGGGGAGCTGTTTTTT; cdr3_aa: CSARDSDSAILNTGELFF
j_call: TRBJ2-7; d_call: TRBD1; clone_size: many; v_call: TRBV9; cdr3_nt: TGTGCCAGCAGCGCGGGACAGAACTACGAGCAGTACTTC; cdr3_aa: CASSAGQNYEQYF